This TCR beta chain was captured in a study of cytomegalovirus exposure and HLA in healthy donors. PCR amplification relied on 60 Vbeta primers (plus 13 Jbeta primers). Assay: immunoSEQ multiplex PCR; the TCRdb copy retains only in-frame clones and omits some. The table shows about 190,000 clones, with around 81% occurring only once. Germline CDR1 MNHNY, CDR2 SVGAGI (reference sequence). CDR3 size: 13 residues. The ends were cut back, 2 bases at V and 3 bases at J, with 8 bases in the middle. This chain uses TRBV6-6 with TRBJ2-7; the D gene is possibly TRBD1 (5 bases). The source is a woman aged 45-59 years in good health and CMV-seropositive. Input material: PBMCs. The CDR3 DNA is TGTGCCAGCAGTTACGGACACCTCTACGAGCAGTACTTC. It translates to CASSYGHLYEQYF.